This T cell receptor (beta chain) originates from a study of shared clonotypes between healthy human individuals. General observations from the study: Generally, estimated richness proved larger in naive subsets than it did in memory subsets.

The table came from immunoSEQ multiplex PCR; TCRdb's copy has only in-frame clones and leaves some out. The sample yields more than 2 million clones, approximately 92% seen once. The CDR3 covers 14 residues. In germline, CDR1 is MNHEY, CDR2 SMNVEV (reference sequence). V lost 9 bases to trimming and J lost 5 bases, with 19 bases between them. Details on this clone: The antigen is unknown.

Selected positively for CCR7 and CD45RO-negative, naive CD8 cells excluded terminally differentiated effector memory CD45RA+ cells. There were no recent acute infections or vaccinations among the donors, who were healthy HIV-negative adults. This clonotype originated in a man younger than 30 in good health. Some clones in this sample may be carry-over from other donors' samples. This chain uses TRBV27 with TRBJ1-1; TRBD1 might be the D (5 bases). The sequenced material came from naive CD8+ T cells from PBMCs. CDR3 coding DNA: TGTGCCAGTATGCTGGGGGGATTTGGAACTGAAGCTTTCTTT. Translated: CASMLGGFGTEAFF.